The present TCR beta chain was sequenced within a study of T-cell reconstitution after alpha-beta-depleted transplantation in children. Unique molecular identifiers featured in how the TCRbeta library was prepared. TCRdb independently ran MiXCR on the PCR reads; one entry per CDR3 protein. The sample includes about 540,000 distinct CDR3 sequences, roughly 18% of them seen just once. This CDR3 is built from 15 residues. CDR1 is SEHNR, CDR2 FQNEAQ, per germline (reference sequence). V gave up 1 base and J gave up 2 bases, with 11 bases separating them. The J gene is TRBJ2-5, the V gene TRBV7-9, with D possibly matching TRBD1 (6 bases). Sequenced here: PBMCs from the stem cell graft donor, sampled from the stem cell graft. The receptor was derived from a human donor who donated a stem cell graft to a child with acute lymphoblastic leukemia. The CDR3 region has the DNA TGTGCCAGCAGCTTAGTCCCCGGACAGCAAGAGACCCAGTACTTC. It specifies CASSLVPGQQETQYF.